This T cell receptor beta chain was retrieved from a study of cytomegalovirus exposure and HLA in healthy donors (dated by TCRdb to between 2016 and 2019). About the full investigation: The 500 to 800 repertoires of the first cohort and the 110 or so validation repertoires were produced on the same platform, according to a later analysis. The study was designed to test whether signatures of past pathogen exposure could be identified by cataloging public T cell receptors. Along with the roughly 710-subject first cohort, a separate validation cohort of over a hundred different subjects was used. To predict cytomegalovirus infection status, the study brought together high-throughput TCR immunosequencing, statistical association of individual TCRs with disease status, and machine learning. General conclusions and limits of the study: The authors suggested that the approach could potentially be extended to other disease states and immunological phenotypes. Across donors, most TCR sequences were observed very rarely, whereas some public TCRs were present in many individuals. Subsequent analysis determined that TCRs grouped into clusters in the first cohort also showed a tendency toward co-occurrence across the roughly 120 validation repertoires, and about 94% of cluster scores exceeded 0. In both the original and validation cohorts, the classifier was reported to diagnose cytomegalovirus status with high specificity and sensitivity. A total of 150 to 200 TCR beta chains were listed by the study as associated with cytomegalovirus. All 120 or so repertoires were used to score co-occurrence in the validation cohort in a later analysis, because that analysis had no HLA typing for the cohort. In vitro tests confirmed that a few of the cytomegalovirus-associated TCR beta chains recognize cytomegalovirus antigens.

Donors formed part of the validation cohort, which comprised 120 subjects and was distinct from the first cohort of 550 to 850 subjects. Comments on this clone: This clone's antigen is unknown. No much larger clone exists at a distance of one base, and base qualities are not known.

Library construction relied on the immunoSEQ multiplex PCR assay. For the original study's pipeline: A statistical classification framework was built for diagnosing cytomegalovirus status from the catalog of TCR beta chain sequences. TCRdb obtained this table from immuneACCESS and retained in-frame rearrangements with V and J assigned. These tables miss some clones; where compared with another copy, unresolved V genes account for less than half of the shortfall, and the remainder is unexplained. The V and J calls and clone size come from that table; D and trimming were worked out from the DNA. In this sample the table shows approximately 160,000 clones, roughly 86% of which occur a single time. Of the sample, under 13% is held by the ten largest clones. From the cysteine up to the phenylalanine, the CDR3 has a length of 17 residues. Only CDR3 DNA is held: 51 bases, read in frame from base 1. Trimming takes 8 bases from V and 4 bases from J, and the germline ends sit 25 bases apart. As encoded in the germline V gene, CDR1 is ENHRY while CDR2 is SYGVKD.

This clonotype was sampled from a woman aged 18-30 years in good health and CMV-seropositive. The sequenced material came from PBMCs. The rearrangement combines TRBV10-3 with TRBJ2-3; the D segment cannot be called with confidence. Read as DNA, the sequence is TGTGCCATCCGCCCTGCTTACCAGTACCCTTTTCCAGATACGCAGTATTTT. The encoded protein is CAIRPAYQYPFPDTQYF.